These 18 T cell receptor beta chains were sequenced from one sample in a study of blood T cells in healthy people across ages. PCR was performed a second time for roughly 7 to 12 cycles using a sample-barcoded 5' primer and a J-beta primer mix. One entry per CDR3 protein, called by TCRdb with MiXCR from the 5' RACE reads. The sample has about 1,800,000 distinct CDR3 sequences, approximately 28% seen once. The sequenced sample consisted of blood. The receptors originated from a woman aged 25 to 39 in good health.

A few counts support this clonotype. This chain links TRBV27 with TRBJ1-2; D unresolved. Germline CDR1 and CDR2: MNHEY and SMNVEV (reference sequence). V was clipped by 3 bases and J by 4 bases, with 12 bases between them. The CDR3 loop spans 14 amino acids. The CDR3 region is CASSFHEGGYGYTF. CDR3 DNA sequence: TGTGCCAGCAGTTTCCATGAGGGCGGCTATGGCTACACCTTC.

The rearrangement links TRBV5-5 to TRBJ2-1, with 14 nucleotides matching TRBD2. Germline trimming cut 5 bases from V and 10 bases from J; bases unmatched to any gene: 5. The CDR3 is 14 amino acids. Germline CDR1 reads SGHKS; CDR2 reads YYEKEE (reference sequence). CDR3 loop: CASSVTSGRGEQFF. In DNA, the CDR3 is TGTGCCAGCAGTGTGACTAGCGGGAGGGGCGAGCAGTTCTTC. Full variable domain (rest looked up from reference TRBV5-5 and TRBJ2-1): DAGVTQSPTHLIKTRGQQVTLRCSPISGHKSVSWYQQVLGQGPQFIFQYYEKEERGRGNFPDRFSARQFPNYSSELNVNALLLGDSALYLCASSVTSGRGEQFFGPGTRLTVL.

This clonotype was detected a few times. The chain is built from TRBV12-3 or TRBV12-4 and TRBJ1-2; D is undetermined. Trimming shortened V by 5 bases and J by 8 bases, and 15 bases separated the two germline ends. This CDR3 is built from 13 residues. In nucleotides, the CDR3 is TGTGCCAGCAGTCAGACGGTCGGCGGGGGCTACACCTTC. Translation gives CASSQTVGGGYTF.

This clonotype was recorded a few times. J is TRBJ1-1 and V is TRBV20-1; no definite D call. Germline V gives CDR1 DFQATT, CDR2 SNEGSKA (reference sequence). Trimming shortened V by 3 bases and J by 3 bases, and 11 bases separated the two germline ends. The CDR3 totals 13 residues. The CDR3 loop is CSASVQGDTEAFF. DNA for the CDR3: TGCAGTGCTAGTGTCCAAGGAGACACTGAAGCTTTCTTT.

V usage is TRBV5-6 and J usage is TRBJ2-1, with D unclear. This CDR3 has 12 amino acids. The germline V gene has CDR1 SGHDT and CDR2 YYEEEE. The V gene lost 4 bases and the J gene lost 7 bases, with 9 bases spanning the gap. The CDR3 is CASSQRVNEQFF. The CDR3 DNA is TGTGCCAGCAGCCAAAGAGTTAATGAGCAGTTCTTC.

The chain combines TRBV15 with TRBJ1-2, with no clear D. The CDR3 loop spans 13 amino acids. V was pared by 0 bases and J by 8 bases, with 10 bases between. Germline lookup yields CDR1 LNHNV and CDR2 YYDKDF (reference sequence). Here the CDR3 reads CATSRDGVVGYTF. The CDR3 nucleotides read TGTGCCACCAGCAGAGATGGGGTTGTCGGCTACACCTTC.

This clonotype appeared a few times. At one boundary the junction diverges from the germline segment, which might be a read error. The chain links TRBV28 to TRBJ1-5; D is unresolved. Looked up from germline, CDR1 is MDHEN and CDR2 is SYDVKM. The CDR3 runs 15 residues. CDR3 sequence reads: CASSTGPTRNQPQHF. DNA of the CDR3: TGTGCTAGCAGCACCGGGCCTACGAGGAATCAGCCCCAGCATTTT.

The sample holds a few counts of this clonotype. In DNA, the CDR3 is TGCAGTGCTTCCAAAGCGGGGGGGCCTTCATCCTACAATGAGCAGTACTTC. It is translated as CSASKAGGPSSYNEQYF. The chain is built from TRBV20-1 and TRBJ2-7; 10 nucleotides match TRBD2. The germline V gene has CDR1 DFQATT and CDR2 SNEGSKA (reference sequence). The V gene end was trimmed by 5 bases and the J gene end by 7 bases; junction bases not matched to a gene: 20. The CDR3 has 17 amino acids.

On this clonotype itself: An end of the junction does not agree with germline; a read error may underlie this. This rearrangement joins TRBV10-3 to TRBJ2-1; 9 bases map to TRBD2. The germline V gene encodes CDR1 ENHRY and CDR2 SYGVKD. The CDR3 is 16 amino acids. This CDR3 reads CAISELVAGAGNEQFF. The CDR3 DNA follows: TGCGCCATCAGTGAGTTGGTAGCGGGAGCGGGCAATGAGCAGTTCTTC.

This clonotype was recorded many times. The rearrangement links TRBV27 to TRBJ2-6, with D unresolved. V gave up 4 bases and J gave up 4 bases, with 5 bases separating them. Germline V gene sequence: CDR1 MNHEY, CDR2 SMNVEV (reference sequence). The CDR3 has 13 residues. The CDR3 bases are TGTGCCAGCAGTTGGGTGGGGGCCAACGTCCTGACTTTC. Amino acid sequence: CASSWVGANVLTF. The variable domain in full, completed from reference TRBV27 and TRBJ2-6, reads EAQVTQNPRYLITVTGKKLTVTCSQNMNHEYMSWYRQDPGLGLRQIYYSMNVEVTDKGDVPEGYKVSRKEKRNFPLILESPSPNQTSLYFCASSWVGANVLTFGAGSRLTVL.

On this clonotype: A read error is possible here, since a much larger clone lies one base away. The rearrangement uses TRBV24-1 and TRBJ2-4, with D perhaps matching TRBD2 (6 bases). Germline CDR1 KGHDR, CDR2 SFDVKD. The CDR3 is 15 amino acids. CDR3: CVTSDSGGAKNIQYF. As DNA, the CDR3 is TGTGTCACCAGTGATTCCGGGGGAGCCAAAAACATTCAGTACTTC.

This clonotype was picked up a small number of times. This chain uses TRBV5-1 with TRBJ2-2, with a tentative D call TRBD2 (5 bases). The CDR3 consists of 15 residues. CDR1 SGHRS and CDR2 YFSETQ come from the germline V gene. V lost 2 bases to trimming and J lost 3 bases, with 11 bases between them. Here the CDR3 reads CASSLSLEDTGELFF. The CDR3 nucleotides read TGCGCCAGCAGCTTATCACTAGAGGACACCGGGGAGCTGTTTTTT.

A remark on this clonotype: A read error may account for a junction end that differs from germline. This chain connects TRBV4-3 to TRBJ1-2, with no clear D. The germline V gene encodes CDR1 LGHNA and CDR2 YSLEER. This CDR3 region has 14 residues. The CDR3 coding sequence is TGCGCCAGCAACCAAGAAAGAGGGAACTATGGCTACACCTTC. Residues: CASNQERGNYGYTF.

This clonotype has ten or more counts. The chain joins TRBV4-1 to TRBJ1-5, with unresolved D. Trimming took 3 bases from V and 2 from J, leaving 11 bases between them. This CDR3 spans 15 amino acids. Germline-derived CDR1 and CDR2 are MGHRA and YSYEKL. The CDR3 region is CASSQLGLGNQPQHF. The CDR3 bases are TGCGCCAGCAGCCAGTTGGGATTGGGCAATCAGCCCCAGCATTTT.

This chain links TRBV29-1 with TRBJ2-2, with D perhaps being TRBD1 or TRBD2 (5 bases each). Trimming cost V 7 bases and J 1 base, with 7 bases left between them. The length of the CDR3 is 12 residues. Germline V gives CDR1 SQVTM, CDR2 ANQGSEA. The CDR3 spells CSGGWNTGELFF. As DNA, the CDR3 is TGCAGCGGGGGGTGGAACACCGGGGAGCTGTTTTTT.

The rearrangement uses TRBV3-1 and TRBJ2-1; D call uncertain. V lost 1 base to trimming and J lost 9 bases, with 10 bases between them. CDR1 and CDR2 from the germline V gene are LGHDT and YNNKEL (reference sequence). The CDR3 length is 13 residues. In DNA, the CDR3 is TGTGCCAGCAGCCAAGGATCCCTTAGTGAGCAGTTCTTC. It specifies CASSQGSLSEQFF.

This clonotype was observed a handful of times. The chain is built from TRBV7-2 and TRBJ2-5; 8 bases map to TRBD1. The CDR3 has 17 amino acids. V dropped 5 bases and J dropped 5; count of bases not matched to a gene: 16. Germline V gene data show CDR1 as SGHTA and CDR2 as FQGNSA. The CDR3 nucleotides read TGTGCCAGCAGCCCTCGTACAACGCAGGGGGCCGGGGAGACCCAGTACTTC. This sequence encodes CASSPRTTQGAGETQYF.

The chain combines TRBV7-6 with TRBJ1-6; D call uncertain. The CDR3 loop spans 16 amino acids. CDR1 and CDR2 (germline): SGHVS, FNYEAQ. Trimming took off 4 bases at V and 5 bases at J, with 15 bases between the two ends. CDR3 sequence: CASSSGILGDNSPLHF. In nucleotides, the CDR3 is TGTGCCAGCAGCTCGGGGATTTTGGGTGATAATTCACCCCTCCACTTT.